The sequence of this TCR beta chain was determined in a study of identical twins. Germline lookup yields CDR1 SGHTA and CDR2 FQGNSA. CDR3 size: 15 residues. Trimming at V came to 5 bases and at J to 4 bases, leaving 7 bases not matched to a gene. From the 5' RACE reads, TCRdb called clonotypes with MiXCR, one entry per CDR3 protein. Among 550,000 to 700,000 distinct CDR3 sequences listed, 9.6% were seen once. These data also formed part of another study, on yellow fever vaccine responses in identical twins.

The chain is built from TRBV7-2 and TRBJ2-3; TRBD2 matches 9 bases. The sequenced material came from PBMCs. This receptor was obtained from a young woman in good health. CDR3: CASSPLAGISDTQYF. The DNA of the CDR3 is TGTGCCAGCAGCCCTCTAGCGGGAATCTCAGATACGCAGTATTTT.